What follows are 2 T cell receptor beta chains derived from one specimen sequenced in a study of cytomegalovirus exposure and HLA in healthy donors (dated by TCRdb to the late 2010s). Libraries were prepared through the immunoSEQ multiplex PCR assay. A mixture of 60 forward primers for TCR Vbeta segments and 13 reverse primers for TCR Jbeta segments was used in the multiplex PCR. This is the immuneACCESS table as TCRdb keeps it, with only in-frame sequences that have V and J called. A part of the clones is gone; compared with another copy, unresolved V genes explain less than half, and the rest is unexplained. Across this sample there are some 98,000 clones, with about 80% seen only once. The ten most abundant clones make up roughly 2% of the sample. Sequencing was carried out using PBMCs. Source of these receptors: a man aged 40-50 years in good health and CMV-seronegative.

This clone has only a few counts. The chain couples TRBV19 to TRBJ2-1, with 12 bases lining up with TRBD2. Per the germline V gene, CDR1 is LNHDA and CDR2 is SQIVND (reference sequence). The CDR3 covers 20 residues. V lost 1 base to trimming and J lost 6 bases; unmatched junction nucleotides: 16. The CDR3 region has the DNA TGTGCCAGTAGTATAGCTAGCGGGGGGGCCCGTTGGATGAATCGCAATGAGCAGTTCTTC. Protein: CASSIASGGARWMNRNEQFF.

The table lists this clone with a count of one. The chain links TRBV28 to TRBJ2-5; D might be TRBD2 (5 bases). Matching the DNA end better, TRBJ2-7 makes the J call doubtful. The CDR3 runs to 14 residues. The germline V gene encodes CDR1 MDHEN and CDR2 SYDVKM. CDR3 DNA sequence: TGTGCCAGCAGTAGCGGTCCACCTGCCTACGAGCAGTACTTC. It specifies CASSSGPPAYEQYF.